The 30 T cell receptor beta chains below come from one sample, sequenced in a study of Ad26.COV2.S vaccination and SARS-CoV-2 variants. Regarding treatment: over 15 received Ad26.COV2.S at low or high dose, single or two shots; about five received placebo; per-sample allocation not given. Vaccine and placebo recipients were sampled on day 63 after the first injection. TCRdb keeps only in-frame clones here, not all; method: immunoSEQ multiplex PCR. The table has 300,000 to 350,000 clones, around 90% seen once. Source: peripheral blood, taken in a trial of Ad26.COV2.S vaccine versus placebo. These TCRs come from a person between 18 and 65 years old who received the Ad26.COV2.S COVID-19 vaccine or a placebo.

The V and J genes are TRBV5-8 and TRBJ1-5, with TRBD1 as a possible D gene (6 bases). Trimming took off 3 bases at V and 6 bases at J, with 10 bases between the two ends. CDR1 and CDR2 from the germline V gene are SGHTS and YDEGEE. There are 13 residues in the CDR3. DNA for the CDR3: TGTGCCAGCAGCTCCGACAGGATTCAGCCCCAGCATTTT. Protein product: CASSSDRIQPQHF.

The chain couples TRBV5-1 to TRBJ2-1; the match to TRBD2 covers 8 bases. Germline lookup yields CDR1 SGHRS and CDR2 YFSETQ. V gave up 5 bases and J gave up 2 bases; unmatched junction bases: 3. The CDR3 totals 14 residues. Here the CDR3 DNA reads TGCGCCAGCAGTCCGGGGGGGCCCTACAATGAGCAGTTCTTC. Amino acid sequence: CASSPGGPYNEQFF.

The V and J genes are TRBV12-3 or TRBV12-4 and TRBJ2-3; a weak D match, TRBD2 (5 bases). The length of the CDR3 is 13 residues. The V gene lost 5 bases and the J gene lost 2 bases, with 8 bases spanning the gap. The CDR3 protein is CASSTDYTDTQYF. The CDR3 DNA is TGTGCCAGCAGTACTGACTACACAGATACGCAGTATTTT.

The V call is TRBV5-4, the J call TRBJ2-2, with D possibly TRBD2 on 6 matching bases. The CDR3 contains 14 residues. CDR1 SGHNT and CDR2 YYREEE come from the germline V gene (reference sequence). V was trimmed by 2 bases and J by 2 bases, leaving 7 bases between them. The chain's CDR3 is CASSLAGNTGELFF. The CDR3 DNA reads TGTGCCAGCAGCTTAGCGGGTAACACCGGGGAGCTGTTTTTT. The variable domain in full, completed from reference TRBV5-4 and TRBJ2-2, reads ETGVTQSPTHLIKTRGQQVTLRCSSQSGHNTVSWYQQALGQGPQFIFQYYREEENGRGNFPPRFSGLQFPNYSSELNVNALELDDSALYLCASSLAGNTGELFFGEGSRLTVL.

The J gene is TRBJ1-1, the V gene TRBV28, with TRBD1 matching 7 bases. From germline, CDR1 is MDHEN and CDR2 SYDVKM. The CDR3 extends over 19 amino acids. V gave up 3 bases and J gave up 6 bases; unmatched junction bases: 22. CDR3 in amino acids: CASSLRTGTVGSLAAEAFF. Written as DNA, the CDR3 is TGTGCCAGCAGTTTGAGGACCGGGACAGTCGGTTCGTTAGCGGCTGAAGCTTTCTTT.

The CDR3 coding sequence is TGTGCCAGCAGTTTGACGAGCGCAATGCCCGATGAGCAGTTCTTC. Its protein product is CASSLTSAMPDEQFF. The chain carries TRBV27 and TRBJ2-1; no clear D gene. In germline, CDR1 is MNHEY, CDR2 SMNVEV (reference sequence). V lost 3 bases and J lost 8, with 17 bases in between. The CDR3 runs 15 residues.

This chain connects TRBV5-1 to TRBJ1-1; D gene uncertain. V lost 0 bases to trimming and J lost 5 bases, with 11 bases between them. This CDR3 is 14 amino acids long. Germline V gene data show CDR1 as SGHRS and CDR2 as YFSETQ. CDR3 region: CASSLAGQMTEAFF. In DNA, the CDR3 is TGCGCCAGCAGCTTGGCCGGGCAGATGACTGAAGCTTTCTTT.

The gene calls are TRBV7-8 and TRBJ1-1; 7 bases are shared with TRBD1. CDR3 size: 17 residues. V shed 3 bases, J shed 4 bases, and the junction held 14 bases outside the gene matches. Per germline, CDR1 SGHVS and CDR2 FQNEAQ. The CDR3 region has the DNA TGTGCCAGCAGCTTCAAGGTACTGAGGGGGCAGGGCACTGAAGCTTTCTTT. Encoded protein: CASSFKVLRGQGTEAFF.

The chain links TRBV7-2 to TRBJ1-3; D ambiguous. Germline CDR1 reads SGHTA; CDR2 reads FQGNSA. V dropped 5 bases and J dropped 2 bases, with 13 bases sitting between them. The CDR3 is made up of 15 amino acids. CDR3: CASSPPGFAGNTIYF. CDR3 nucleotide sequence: TGTGCCAGCAGCCCCCCGGGGTTTGCTGGAAACACCATATATTTT. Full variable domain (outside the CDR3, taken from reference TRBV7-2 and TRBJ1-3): GAGVSQSPSNKVTEKGKDVELRCDPISGHTALYWYRQSLGQGLEFLIYFQGNSAPDKSGLPSDRFSAERTGGSVSTLTIQRTQQEDSAVYLCASSPPGFAGNTIYFGEGSWLTVV.

The CDR3, as DNA: TGTGCCATCAGTACCGGGACGGCCTCCTACGAGCAGTACTTC. The encoded protein is CAISTGTASYEQYF. The V call is TRBV10-3, the J call TRBJ2-7, with D possibly being TRBD1 or TRBD2 (5 bases each). Trimming stripped 5 bases from V and 0 bases from J, with 11 bases between. The V gene's germline CDR1 is ENHRY and CDR2 SYGVKD. The CDR3 covers 14 residues.

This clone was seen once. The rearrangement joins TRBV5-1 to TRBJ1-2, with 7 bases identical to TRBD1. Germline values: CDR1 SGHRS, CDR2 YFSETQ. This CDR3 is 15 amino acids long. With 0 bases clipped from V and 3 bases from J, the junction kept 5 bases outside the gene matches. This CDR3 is CASSLGTGVYYGYTF. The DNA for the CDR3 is TGCGCCAGCAGCTTGGGGACAGGAGTGTACTATGGCTACACCTTC.

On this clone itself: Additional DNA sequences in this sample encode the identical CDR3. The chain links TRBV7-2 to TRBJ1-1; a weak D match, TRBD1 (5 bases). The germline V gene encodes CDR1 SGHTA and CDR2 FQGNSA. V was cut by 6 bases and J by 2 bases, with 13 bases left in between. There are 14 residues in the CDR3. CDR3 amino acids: CASSLRQLNTEAFF. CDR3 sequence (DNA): TGTGCCAGCAGTTTGAGACAGCTCAACACTGAAGCTTTCTTT.

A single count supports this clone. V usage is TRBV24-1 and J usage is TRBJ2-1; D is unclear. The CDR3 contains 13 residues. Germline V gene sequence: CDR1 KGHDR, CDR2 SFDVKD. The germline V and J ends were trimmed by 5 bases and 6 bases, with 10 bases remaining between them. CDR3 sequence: CATSGALGNEQFF. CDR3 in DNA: TGTGCCACCAGTGGCGCCCTGGGCAATGAGCAGTTCTTC.

CDR3 DNA: TGTGCCAGCAGGGTCGACAGGGCCCCAGCGAACACTGAAGCTTTCTTT. Residues: CASRVDRAPANTEAFF. The rearrangement links TRBV7-9 to TRBJ1-1; 7 bases agree with TRBD1. CDR1 is SEHNR and CDR2 is FQNEAQ in the germline V gene (reference sequence). Unmatched junction bases numbered 11, after V lost 6 bases and J lost 1 base. The CDR3 runs 16 residues.

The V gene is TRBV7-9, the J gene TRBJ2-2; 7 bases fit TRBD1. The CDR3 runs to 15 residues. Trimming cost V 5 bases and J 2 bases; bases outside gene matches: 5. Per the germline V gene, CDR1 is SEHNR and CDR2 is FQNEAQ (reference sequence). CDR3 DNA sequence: TGTGCCAGCAGCCCGACAGGGTTAAACACCGGGGAGCTGTTTTTT. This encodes CASSPTGLNTGELFF.

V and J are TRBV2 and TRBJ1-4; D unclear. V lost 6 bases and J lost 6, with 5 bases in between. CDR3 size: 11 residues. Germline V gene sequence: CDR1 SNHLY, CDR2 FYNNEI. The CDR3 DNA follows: TGTGCCAGCAGGTCATATGAAAAACTGTTTTTT. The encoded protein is CASRSYEKLFF.

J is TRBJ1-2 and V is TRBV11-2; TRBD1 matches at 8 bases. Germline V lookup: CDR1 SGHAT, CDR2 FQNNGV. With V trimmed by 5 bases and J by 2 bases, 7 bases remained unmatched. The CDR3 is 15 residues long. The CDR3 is CASSADRGRNYGYTF. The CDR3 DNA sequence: TGTGCCAGCAGCGCCGACAGGGGAAGAAACTATGGCTACACCTTC.

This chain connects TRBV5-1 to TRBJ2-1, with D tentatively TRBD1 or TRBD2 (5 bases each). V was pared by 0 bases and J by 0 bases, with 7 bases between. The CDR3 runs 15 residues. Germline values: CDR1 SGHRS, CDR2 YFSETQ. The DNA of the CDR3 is TGCGCCAGCAGCTTGGAGGGGACCTCCTACAATGAGCAGTTCTTC. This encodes CASSLEGTSYNEQFF.

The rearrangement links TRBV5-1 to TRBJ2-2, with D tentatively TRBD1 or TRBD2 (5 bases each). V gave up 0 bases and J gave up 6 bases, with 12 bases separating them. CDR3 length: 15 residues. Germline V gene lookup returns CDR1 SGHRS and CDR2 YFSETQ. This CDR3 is CASSLVSGTPGELFF. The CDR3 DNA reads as TGCGCCAGCAGCTTGGTGTCAGGGACCCCCGGGGAGCTGTTTTTT.

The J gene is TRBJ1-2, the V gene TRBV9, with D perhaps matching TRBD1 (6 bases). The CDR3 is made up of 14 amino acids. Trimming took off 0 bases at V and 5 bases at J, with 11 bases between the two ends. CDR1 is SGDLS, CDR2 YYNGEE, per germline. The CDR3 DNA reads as TGTGCCAGCAGCGTAGCAGCAGGGGTTTATGGCTACACCTTC. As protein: CASSVAAGVYGYTF.

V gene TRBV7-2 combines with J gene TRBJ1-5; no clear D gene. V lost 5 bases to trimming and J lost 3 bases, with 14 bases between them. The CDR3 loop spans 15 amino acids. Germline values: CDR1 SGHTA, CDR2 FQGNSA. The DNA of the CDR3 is TGTGCCAGCAGCCAACACCTGGCTATCAATCAGCCCCAGCATTTT. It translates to CASSQHLAINQPQHF. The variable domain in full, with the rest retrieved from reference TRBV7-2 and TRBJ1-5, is GAGVSQSPSNKVTEKGKDVELRCDPISGHTALYWYRQSLGQGLEFLIYFQGNSAPDKSGLPSDRFSAERTGGSVSTLTIQRTQQEDSAVYLCASSQHLAINQPQHFGDGTRLSIL.

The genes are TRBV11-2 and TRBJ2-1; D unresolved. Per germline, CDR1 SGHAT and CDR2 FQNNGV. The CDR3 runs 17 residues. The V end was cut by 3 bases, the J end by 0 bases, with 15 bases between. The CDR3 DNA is TGTGCCAGCAGCTTCCCTAAGGGTGCAAGCTCCTACAATGAGCAGTTCTTC. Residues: CASSFPKGASSYNEQFF.

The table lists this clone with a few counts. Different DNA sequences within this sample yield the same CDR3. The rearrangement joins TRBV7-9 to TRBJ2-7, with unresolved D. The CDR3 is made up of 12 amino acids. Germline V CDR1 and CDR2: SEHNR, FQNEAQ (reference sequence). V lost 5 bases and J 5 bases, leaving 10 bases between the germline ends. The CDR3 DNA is TGTGCCAGCAGCCTGGGTGGGGACGAGCAGTACGTC. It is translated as CASSLGGDEQYV.

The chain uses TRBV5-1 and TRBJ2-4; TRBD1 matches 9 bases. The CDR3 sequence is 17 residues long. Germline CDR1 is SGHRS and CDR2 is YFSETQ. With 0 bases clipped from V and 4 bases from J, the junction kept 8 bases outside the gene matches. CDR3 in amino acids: CASSLGDGTGRKNIQYF. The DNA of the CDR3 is TGCGCCAGCAGCTTGGGAGACGGGACAGGGCGAAAAAACATTCAGTACTTC.

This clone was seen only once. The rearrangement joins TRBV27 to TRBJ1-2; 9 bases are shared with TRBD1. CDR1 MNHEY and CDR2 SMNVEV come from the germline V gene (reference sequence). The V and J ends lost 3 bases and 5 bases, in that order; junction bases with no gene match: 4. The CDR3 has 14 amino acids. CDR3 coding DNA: TGTGCCAGCAGTTTCGGGACAGGGATTTATGGCTACACCTTC. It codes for CASSFGTGIYGYTF.

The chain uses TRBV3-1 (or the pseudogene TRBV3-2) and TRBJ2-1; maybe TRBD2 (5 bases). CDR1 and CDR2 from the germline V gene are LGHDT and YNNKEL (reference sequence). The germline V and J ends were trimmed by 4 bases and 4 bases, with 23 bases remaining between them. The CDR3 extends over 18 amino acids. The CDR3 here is CASSLDLPSPARYNEQFF. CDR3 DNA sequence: TGTGCCAGCAGCCTCGACCTTCCTAGCCCCGCTAGATACAATGAGCAGTTCTTC.

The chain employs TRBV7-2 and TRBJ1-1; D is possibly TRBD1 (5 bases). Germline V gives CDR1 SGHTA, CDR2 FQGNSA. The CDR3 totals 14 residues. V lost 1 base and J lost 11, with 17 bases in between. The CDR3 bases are TGTGCCAGCAGCTTAGTAACCCGGGACGGTGGGGCTTTCTTT. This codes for CASSLVTRDGGAFF.

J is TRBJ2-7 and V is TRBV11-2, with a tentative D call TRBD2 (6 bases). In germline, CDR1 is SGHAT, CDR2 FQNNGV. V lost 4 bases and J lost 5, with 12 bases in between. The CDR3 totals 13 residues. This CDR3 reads CASSSIREHEQYV. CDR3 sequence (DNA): TGTGCCAGCAGCTCCATCCGGGAGCACGAGCAGTACGTC.

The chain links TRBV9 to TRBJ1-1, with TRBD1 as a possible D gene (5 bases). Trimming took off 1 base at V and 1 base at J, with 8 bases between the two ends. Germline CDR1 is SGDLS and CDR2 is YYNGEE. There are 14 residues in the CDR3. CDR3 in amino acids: CASSVYGGNTEAFF. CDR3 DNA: TGTGCCAGCAGCGTATATGGGGGGAACACTGAAGCTTTCTTT.

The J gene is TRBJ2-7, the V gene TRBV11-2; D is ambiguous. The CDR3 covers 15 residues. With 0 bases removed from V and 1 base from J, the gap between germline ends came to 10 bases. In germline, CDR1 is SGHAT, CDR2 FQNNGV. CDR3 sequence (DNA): TGTGCCAGCAGCTTAGACCTAGGTCATTCCTACGAGCAGTACTTC. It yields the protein CASSLDLGHSYEQYF.